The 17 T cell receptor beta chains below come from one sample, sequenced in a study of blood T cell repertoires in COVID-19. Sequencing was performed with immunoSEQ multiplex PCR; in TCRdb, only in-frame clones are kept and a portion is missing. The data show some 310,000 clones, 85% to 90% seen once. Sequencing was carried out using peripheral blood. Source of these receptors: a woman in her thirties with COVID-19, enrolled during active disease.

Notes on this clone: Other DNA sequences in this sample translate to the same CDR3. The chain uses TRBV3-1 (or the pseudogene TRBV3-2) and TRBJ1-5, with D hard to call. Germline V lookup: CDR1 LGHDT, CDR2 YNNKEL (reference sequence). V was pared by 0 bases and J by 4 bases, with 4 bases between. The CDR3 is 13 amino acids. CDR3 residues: CASSQDLNQPQHF. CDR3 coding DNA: TGTGCCAGCAGCCAAGATCTGAATCAGCCCCAGCATTTT.

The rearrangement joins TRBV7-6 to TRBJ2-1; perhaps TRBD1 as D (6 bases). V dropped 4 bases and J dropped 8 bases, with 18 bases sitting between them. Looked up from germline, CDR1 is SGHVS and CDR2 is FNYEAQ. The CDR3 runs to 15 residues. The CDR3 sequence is CASSSSGHPGDEQFF. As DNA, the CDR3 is TGTGCCAGCAGCTCCTCGGGACATCCTGGGGATGAGCAGTTCTTC.

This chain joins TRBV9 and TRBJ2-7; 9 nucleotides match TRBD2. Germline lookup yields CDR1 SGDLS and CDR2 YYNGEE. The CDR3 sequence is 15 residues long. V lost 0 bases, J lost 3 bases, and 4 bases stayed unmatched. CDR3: CASSVGAGGNYEQYF. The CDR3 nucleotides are TGTGCCAGCAGCGTAGGAGCGGGAGGTAACTACGAGCAGTACTTC.

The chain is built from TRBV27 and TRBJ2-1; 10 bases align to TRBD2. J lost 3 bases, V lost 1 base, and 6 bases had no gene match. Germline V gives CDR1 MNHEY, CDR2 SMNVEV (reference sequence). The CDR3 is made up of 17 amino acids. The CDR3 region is CASSLLPLAGVYNEQFF. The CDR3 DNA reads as TGTGCCAGCAGTTTATTGCCCCTAGCGGGAGTCTACAATGAGCAGTTCTTC.

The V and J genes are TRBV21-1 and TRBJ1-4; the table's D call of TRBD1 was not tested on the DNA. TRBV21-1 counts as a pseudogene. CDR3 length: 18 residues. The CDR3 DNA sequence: TGTGCCAGCAGCCTCCAAGGGACACTTTATGCAACTAATGAAAAACTGTTTTTT. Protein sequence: CASSLQGTLYATNEKLFF.

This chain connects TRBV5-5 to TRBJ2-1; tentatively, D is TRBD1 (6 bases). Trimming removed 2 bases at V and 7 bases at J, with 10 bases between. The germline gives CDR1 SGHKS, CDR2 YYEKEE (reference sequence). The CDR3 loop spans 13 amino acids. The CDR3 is CASSFVQGNEQFF. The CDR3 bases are TGTGCCAGCAGCTTTGTACAGGGTAATGAGCAGTTCTTC.

Here the CDR3 reads CASSYSFRDTQYF. DNA of the CDR3: TGTGCCAGCAGTTACTCGTTCCGAGATACGCAGTATTTT. The chain has TRBV6-5 and TRBJ2-3, with D unclear. Germline CDR1 reads MNHEY; CDR2 reads SVGAGI. V was shortened by 0 bases and J by 5 bases, with 6 bases between the two germline ends. The CDR3 spans 13 residues.

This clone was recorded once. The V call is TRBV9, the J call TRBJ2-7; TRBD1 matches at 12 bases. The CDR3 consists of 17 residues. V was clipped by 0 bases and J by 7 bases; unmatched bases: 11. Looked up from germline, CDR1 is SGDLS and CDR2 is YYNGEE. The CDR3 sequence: CASSVGDRGLPSIEQYF. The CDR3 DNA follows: TGTGCCAGCAGCGTAGGGGACAGGGGGCTCCCCAGTATAGAGCAGTACTTC.

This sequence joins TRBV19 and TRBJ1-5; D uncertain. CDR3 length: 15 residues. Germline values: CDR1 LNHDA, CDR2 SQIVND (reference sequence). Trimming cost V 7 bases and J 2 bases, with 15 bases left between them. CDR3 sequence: CASMGSPYRNQPQHF. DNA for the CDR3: TGTGCCAGTATGGGCAGCCCCTATCGCAATCAGCCCCAGCATTTT.

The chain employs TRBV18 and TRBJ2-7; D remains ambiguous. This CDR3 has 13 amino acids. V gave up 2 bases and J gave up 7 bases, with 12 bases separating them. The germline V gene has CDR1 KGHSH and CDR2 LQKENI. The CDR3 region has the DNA TGTGCCAGCTCACCAGGTGTGTACTCTGAGCAGTACTTC. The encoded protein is CASSPGVYSEQYF.

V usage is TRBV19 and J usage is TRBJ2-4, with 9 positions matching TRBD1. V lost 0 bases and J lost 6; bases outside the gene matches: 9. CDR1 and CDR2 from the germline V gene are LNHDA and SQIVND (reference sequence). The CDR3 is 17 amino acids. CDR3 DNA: TGTGCCAGTAGTATAGATCTGAGGACAGGGGCTTTAAACATTCAGTACTTC. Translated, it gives CASSIDLRTGALNIQYF.

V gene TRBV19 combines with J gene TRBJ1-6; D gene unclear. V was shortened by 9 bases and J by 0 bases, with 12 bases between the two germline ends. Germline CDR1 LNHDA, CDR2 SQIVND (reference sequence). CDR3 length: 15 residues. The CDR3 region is CASSQQTSYNSPLHF. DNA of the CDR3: TGTGCCAGCTCTCAACAGACCTCCTATAATTCACCCCTCCACTTT. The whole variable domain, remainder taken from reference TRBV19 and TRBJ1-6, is DGGITQSPKYLFRKEGQNVTLSCEQNLNHDAMYWYRQDPGQGLRLIYYSQIVNDFQKGDIAEGYSVSREKKESFPLTVTSAQKNPTAFYLCASSQQTSYNSPLHFGNGTRLTVT.

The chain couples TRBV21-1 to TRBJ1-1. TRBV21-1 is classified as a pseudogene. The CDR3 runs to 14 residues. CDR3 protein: CASSLGGGDTEAFF. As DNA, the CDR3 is TGTGCCAGCAGCCTCGGGGGAGGTGACACTGAAGCTTTCTTT.

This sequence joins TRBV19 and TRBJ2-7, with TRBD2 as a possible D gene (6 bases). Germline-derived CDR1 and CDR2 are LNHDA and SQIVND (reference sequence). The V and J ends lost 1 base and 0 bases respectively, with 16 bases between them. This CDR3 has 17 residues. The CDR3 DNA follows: TGTGCCAGTAGTATAGGAAGTAGCGGTTTTATCTCCTACGAGCAGTACTTC. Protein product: CASSIGSSGFISYEQYF.

In nucleotides, the CDR3 is TGTGCCAGCAGCACTGAGGTGCAGGGCACTGAAGCTTTCTTT. The encoded protein is CASSTEVQGTEAFF. The rearrangement links TRBV6-5 to TRBJ1-1; D is possibly TRBD1 (5 bases). Per germline, CDR1 MNHEY and CDR2 SVGAGI. Deletions cut 6 bases from V and 4 bases from J, with 15 bases between. The CDR3 runs to 14 residues.

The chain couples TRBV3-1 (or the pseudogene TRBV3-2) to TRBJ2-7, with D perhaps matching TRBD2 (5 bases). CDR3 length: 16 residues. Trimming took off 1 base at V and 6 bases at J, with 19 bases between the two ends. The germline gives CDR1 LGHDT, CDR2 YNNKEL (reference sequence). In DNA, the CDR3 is TGTGCCAGCAGCCAAGCCGCGGACCCGAGGGTTGGCGAGCAGTACTTC. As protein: CASSQAADPRVGEQYF.

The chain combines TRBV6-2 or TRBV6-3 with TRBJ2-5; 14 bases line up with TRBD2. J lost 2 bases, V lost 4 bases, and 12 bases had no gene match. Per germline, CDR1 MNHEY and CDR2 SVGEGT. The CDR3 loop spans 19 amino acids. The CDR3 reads CASSSPAGTSGSGQETQYF. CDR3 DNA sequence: TGTGCCAGCAGTTCCCCTGCCGGGACTAGCGGGAGCGGACAAGAGACCCAGTACTTC.